The 14 T cell receptor beta chains presented below share a single source sample, sequenced in a study of blood T cell repertoires in COVID-19. Libraries were prepared by immunoSEQ multiplex PCR; TCRdb keeps only in-frame clonotypes and omits some of them. Seen here are some 670,000 clones, just under 90% observed once, and the top ten hold around 0.3%. What was sequenced was peripheral blood. These TCRs come from a woman aged 18-29 years with acute or convalescent COVID-19.

The chain joins TRBV5-1 to TRBJ2-7; 7 bases fit TRBD1. The CDR3 has 14 amino acids. The V gene end was trimmed by 5 bases and the J gene end by 3 bases; junction bases not matched to a gene: 8. Looked up from germline, CDR1 is SGHRS and CDR2 is YFSETQ. The CDR3 loop reads CASSGWDSYYEQYF. In nucleotides, the CDR3 is TGCGCCAGCAGTGGTTGGGACAGTTACTACGAGCAGTACTTC.

The rearrangement joins TRBV5-1 to TRBJ1-4, with 8 bases fitting TRBD1. V lost 2 bases and J lost 8; bases outside the gene matches: 8. The CDR3 consists of 15 residues. Germline values: CDR1 SGHRS, CDR2 YFSETQ. CDR3 amino acids: CASSFRTGWGEKLFF. In nucleotides, the CDR3 is TGCGCCAGCAGCTTCCGGACAGGGTGGGGAGAAAAACTGTTTTTT.

As to this clone: Other nucleotide sequences in the sample specify the same CDR3. This chain links TRBV15 with TRBJ1-5; D gene ambiguous. V was pared by 0 bases and J by 2 bases, with 5 bases between. This CDR3 region has 14 residues. Germline V gene data show CDR1 as LNHNV and CDR2 as YYDKDF (reference sequence). In DNA, the CDR3 is TGTGCCACCAGCAGAGATCGGGGCAATCAGCCCCAGCATTTT. Residues: CATSRDRGNQPQHF.

V usage is TRBV27 and J usage is TRBJ1-2, with unresolved D. There are 12 residues in the CDR3. The germline V gene encodes CDR1 MNHEY and CDR2 SMNVEV (reference sequence). Trimming cost V 2 bases and J 4 bases, with 5 bases left between them. The CDR3 here is CASSLPGYGYTF. For the CDR3, the DNA is TGTGCCAGCAGTTTACCGGGCTATGGCTACACCTTC.

V usage is TRBV7-2 and J usage is TRBJ2-7; 10 positions agree with TRBD1. The CDR3 totals 18 residues. The V gene end was trimmed by 4 bases and the J gene end by 0 bases; junction bases not matched to a gene: 12. CDR1 and CDR2 (germline): SGHTA, FQGNSA. CDR3 residues: CASSYSSLRTGGSYEQYF. CDR3 in DNA: TGTGCCAGCAGCTACTCTTCTTTACGGACAGGGGGCTCCTACGAGCAGTACTTC.

V gene TRBV30 combines with J gene TRBJ1-1; no clear D gene. Germline loops: CDR1 GTSNPN, CDR2 SVGIG (reference sequence). V was cut by 2 bases and J by 0 bases, with 10 bases left in between. The CDR3 runs 14 residues. The CDR3 nucleotides read TGTGCCTGGAGTAGGAGGCAGCTGAACACTGAAGCTTTCTTT. The encoded protein is CAWSRRQLNTEAFF.

The V call is TRBV29-1, the J call TRBJ2-7, with a tentative D call TRBD2 (6 bases). There are 13 residues in the CDR3. Trimming took off 4 bases at V and 6 bases at J, with 16 bases between the two ends. CDR1 SQVTM and CDR2 ANQGSEA come from the germline V gene. The CDR3 is CSVGTSGVGEQYF. CDR3 coding DNA: TGCAGCGTTGGGACATCGGGGGTAGGCGAGCAGTACTTC.

This rearrangement joins TRBV6-5 to TRBJ2-7; D may be TRBD2 (5 bases). The V and J ends lost 6 bases and 0 bases respectively, with 9 bases between them. CDR1 is MNHEY and CDR2 is SVGAGI in the germline V gene. The CDR3 spans 13 residues. The CDR3 coding sequence is TGTGCCAGCAGCCCCGGGGTCTCCTACGAGCAGTACTTC. Encoded protein: CASSPGVSYEQYF.

The rearrangement joins TRBV10-3 to TRBJ2-7; D possibly corresponds to TRBD2 (6 bases). V was clipped by 6 bases and J by 3 bases, with 12 bases between them. The CDR3 has 13 amino acids. Looked up from germline, CDR1 is ENHRY and CDR2 is SYGVKD. The CDR3 DNA reads as TGTGCCATCAGCCGGGACTCGAACTACGAGCAGTACTTC. It specifies CAISRDSNYEQYF.

J is TRBJ1-1 and V is TRBV5-5; 8 bases agree with TRBD1. From germline, CDR1 is SGHKS and CDR2 YYEKEE (reference sequence). J gave up 4 bases and V 0 bases, and 5 bases lay outside the gene matches. The CDR3 covers 15 residues. The chain's CDR3 is CASSLAPQGGTEAFF. CDR3 in DNA: TGTGCCAGCAGCTTGGCCCCACAGGGGGGCACTGAAGCTTTCTTT.

The chain employs TRBV6-5 and TRBJ1-1; D may be TRBD1 (6 bases). The CDR3 is 13 residues long. In germline, CDR1 is MNHEY, CDR2 SVGAGI. The V gene lost 8 bases and the J gene lost 1 base, with 11 bases spanning the gap. The CDR3 nucleotides read TGTGCCAGCCACAGGGACGGGAACACTGAAGCTTTCTTT. This sequence encodes CASHRDGNTEAFF.

The chain combines TRBV19 with TRBJ1-2; 7 bases align to TRBD1. This CDR3 has 15 residues. The ends lost 3 bases at V and 7 bases at J; junction bases unmatched: 11. Germline V gene data show CDR1 as LNHDA and CDR2 as SQIVND (reference sequence). The CDR3 DNA reads TGTGCCAGTAGTATGGGAAGGGGGCCCGGACTTGGCTACACCTTC. It specifies CASSMGRGPGLGYTF.

The chain recombines TRBV5-1 with TRBJ1-2, with 7 bases aligning to TRBD1. V was clipped by 7 bases and J by 2 bases; unmatched bases: 17. The CDR3 is 17 residues long. Germline lookup yields CDR1 SGHRS and CDR2 YFSETQ. The CDR3 loop reads CASGGKTGKPPNYGYTF. The DNA for the CDR3 is TGCGCCAGCGGAGGAAAGACAGGGAAGCCCCCGAACTATGGCTACACCTTC.

The chain uses TRBV6-5 and TRBJ1-1, with D maybe TRBD1 (5 bases). Germline CDR1 is MNHEY and CDR2 is SVGAGI. V was clipped by 7 bases and J by 1 base, with 13 bases between them. There are 14 residues in the CDR3. The CDR3 DNA reads TGTGCCAGCACTCCAGGGTGGACGAACACTGAAGCTTTCTTT. It translates to CASTPGWTNTEAFF.